Listed below are T cell receptor beta chains from one sample, sequenced in a study of breast tumors, draining lymph nodes, adjacent tissues. TCRdb independently ran MiXCR on the multiplex PCR reads; one entry per CDR3 protein. The table shows approximately 31,000 distinct CDR3 sequences, with roughly three fifths occurring only once. The sample was breast tumor tissue. These receptors were collected from a female donor with breast cancer. Some clones in this sample may be carry-over from other donors' samples. The CDR3 runs from the conserved cysteine through the conserved F or W. D genes are given only for firm matches. Size is omitted from some rows. Given values are once, few, many or a class for expanded clones.

-	TRBV14	-	TRBJ2-3	TGTGCCAGCAGCCAAGATATGAGCGGATCCACAGGTACGCAGTATTTT	CASSQDMSGSTGTQYF
-	TRBV7-9	-	TRBJ1-5	TGCGCCAGCAGCCATTCGTGGCAGCTCAATCAGCCCCAGCATTTT	CASSHSWQLNQPQHF
many	TRBV20-1	-	TRBJ2-1	TGCAGTGCAAACGGACGAACAAGCTCCTACAATGAGCAGTTCTTC	CSANGRTSSYNEQFF
-	TRBV20-1	-	TRBJ1-5	TGCAGTGCTAGTCGGGGTCCTGAGGAGCCCCAGCATTTT	CSASRGPEEPQHF
-	TRBV4-2	-	TRBJ2-7	TGTGCCAGCAGCCAAGGGCAGGGGGGCAACGAGCAGTACTTC	CASSQGQGGNEQYF
-	TRBV10-3	TRBD2	TRBJ2-1	TGTGCCATCAAGCGGGAGTCCTACAATGAGCAGTTCTTC	CAIKRESYNEQFF
few	TRBV20-1	TRBD1	TRBJ1-2	TGCAGTGCAAGGGACAGTTTCCTCAACTATGGCTACACCTTC	CSARDSFLNYGYTF
-	TRBV19	TRBD1	TRBJ2-7	TGTGCCAGTAGTATGACAGGGAGCTCCTACGAGCAGTACTTC	CASSMTGSSYEQYF
few	TRBV2	-	TRBJ1-2	TGTGCCAGCAGTGAAGTCCCGCGAACGGAGGATGGCTACACCTTC	CASSEVPRTEDGYTF
once	TRBV5-1	TRBD2	TRBJ2-1	TGCGCCAGCAGCGACAGACTAGGACTAGGGGACTACAATGAGCAGTTCTTC	CASSDRLGLGDYNEQFF
once	TRBV5-1	-	TRBJ2-1	TGCGCCAGCAGCGGGAGTGGAACGTCACGTGAGCAGTTCTTC	CASSGSGTSREQFF
-	TRBV25-1	-	TRBJ2-2	TGTGCCAGCAGCTCCTCGGACATACACACCGGGGAGCTGTTTTTT	CASSSSDIHTGELFF
many	TRBV7-2	-	TRBJ1-2	TGTGCCAGCAGCCTACAGCAACGGTTGTATGGCTACACCTTC	CASSLQQRLYGYTF
-	TRBV3-1	-	TRBJ2-7	TGCGCCAGCAGCCAACCAAAGGGCCCGGACCTCGAGCAGTACTTC	CASSQPKGPDLEQYF
once	TRBV20-1	-	TRBJ2-7	TGCAGTGCTAGAGATCAAGACTACGAGCAGTACTTC	CSARDQDYEQYF
-	TRBV15	-	TRBJ2-7	TGTGCCACCAGCAGAGTTAGGTCTAGACTTTCCTACGAGCAGTACTTC	CATSRVRSRLSYEQYF
-	TRBV20-1	TRBD2	TRBJ2-7	TGCAGTGCTAGAGACGGGACTAGCGGGAACTACGAGCAGTACTTC	CSARDGTSGNYEQYF
-	TRBV7-2	-	TRBJ1-6	TGTGCCAGCGATCCAGGGCCATTCGGGTATTCACCCCTCCACTTT	CASDPGPFGYSPLHF
many	TRBV2	TRBD2	TRBJ2-1	TGTGCCAGCAGTTATACCGGGACTAGCGGGAGCTCCTACAATGAGCAGTTCTTC	CASSYTGTSGSSYNEQFF
-	TRBV5-1	TRBD1	TRBJ2-1	TGCGCCAGCAGCGAAGGGGGCGATGAGCAGTTCTTC	CASSEGGDEQFF
-	TRBV18	TRBD1	TRBJ1-1	TGTGCCAGTGGACAGGGCCGAACTGAAGCTTTCTTT	CASGQGRTEAFF
-	TRBV19	-	TRBJ2-2	TGTGCCAGTAGTATGGTGAAAGCCACCGGGGAGCTGTTTTTT	CASSMVKATGELFF
-	TRBV5-1	TRBD1	TRBJ2-7	TGCGCCAGCAGGTTAGTCCCGCAGGGGGCAGCCTACGAGCAGTACTTC	CASRLVPQGAAYEQYF
-	TRBV20-1	TRBD1	TRBJ1-5	TGCAGTGCTAGACGGGGGACAGGTGAACAGCCCCAGCATTTT	CSARRGTGEQPQHF
-	TRBV7-2	TRBD2	TRBJ2-7	TGTGCCAGCAGCTTAGAGAGCGGGGGGGACTACGAGCAGTACTTC	CASSLESGGDYEQYF
-	TRBV6-6	TRBD2	TRBJ2-7	TGTGCCAGCAGCCCCTCGCGCGGGGGGGCCGACGAGCAGTACTTC	CASSPSRGGADEQYF
-	TRBV20-1	TRBD2	TRBJ2-1	TGCAGTGTCCGACTAGCGGGGGTGGGTGAGCAGTTCTTC	CSVRLAGVGEQFF
many	TRBV11-2	-	TRBJ2-7	TGTGCCAGCAGCTTAGGCAGGGGACCCTACGAGCAGTACTTC	CASSLGRGPYEQYF
few	TRBV10-2	-	TRBJ2-2	TGCGCCAGCAGTCACCGGCCGACCGGGGAGCTGTTTTTT	CASSHRPTGELFF
many	TRBV7-3	-	TRBJ2-3	TGTGCCAGCAGCCACAGAGCGGGCTTCGGGGCAGATACGCAGTATTTT	CASSHRAGFGADTQYF
once	TRBV2	TRBD2	TRBJ2-3	TGTGCCAGCAGCGGGACTAGCGGGGACACAGATACGCAGTATTTT	CASSGTSGDTDTQYF
many	TRBV9	-	TRBJ2-1	TGTGCCAGCTCGCCCCCGGGACACAGATACAATGAGCAGTTCTTC	CASSPPGHRYNEQFF
few	TRBV3-1	TRBD1	TRBJ1-1	TGTGCCAGCAGCTATGCCCCGGGACAGGGGGCCACTGAAGCTTTCTTT	CASSYAPGQGATEAFF
-	TRBV9	-	TRBJ2-1	TGTGCCAGCAGCGTAGATGGGGCGGATGAGCAGTTCTTC	CASSVDGADEQFF
few	TRBV7-8	-	TRBJ1-6	TGTGCCAGCAGCTTAGCCCCCGGGAATAATTCACCCCTCCACTTT	CASSLAPGNNSPLHF
many	TRBV6-6	-	TRBJ1-5	TGTGCCAGCAGTTACTCGAGGGGGTGGAATCAGCCCCAGCATTTT	CASSYSRGWNQPQHF
-	TRBV19	-	TRBJ2-6	TGTGCCAGTAGCCGAATCCCCTCTGGGGCCAACGTCCTGACTTTC	CASSRIPSGANVLTF
many	TRBV7-2	-	TRBJ2-7	TGTGCCAGCAGCTATACCTTGGGGGATTACGAGCAGTACTTC	CASSYTLGDYEQYF
many	TRBV10-3	-	TRBJ2-2	TGTGCCACCCTCGCTGACAGATACACCGGGGAGCTGTTTTTT	CATLADRYTGELFF
-	TRBV19	TRBD1	TRBJ1-2	TGTGCCAGTAGTACCGGACAGGCAGGGAACTATGGCTACACCTTC	CASSTGQAGNYGYTF
once	TRBV19	TRBD1	TRBJ2-3	TGTGCCAGTAGTAAGACAGGGGGTACGCAGTATTTT	CASSKTGGTQYF
once	TRBV20-1	-	TRBJ1-2	TGCAGTGCTAGGCCCTCCGGAGAGGGCGTCGCTGGCTACACCTTC	CSARPSGEGVAGYTF
-	TRBV24-1	TRBD1	TRBJ1-5	TGTGCCACCAGTAAAAGGGGGCCCAATCAGCCCCAGCATTTT	CATSKRGPNQPQHF
many	TRBV27	-	TRBJ2-1	TGTGCCATTGGGTTAAATGAGCAGTTCTTC	CAIGLNEQFF
-	TRBV25-1	-	TRBJ1-3	TGTGCCAGCAGTGACGAGCAGTTCTCTGGAGACACCATATATTTT	CASSDEQFSGDTIYF
-	TRBV5-5	-	TRBJ2-7	TGTGCCAGCAGCTCCGGGGGGGGACAGGTGTACTTC	CASSSGGGQVYF
few	TRBV27	-	TRBJ2-7	TGTGCCAGCAGTTTCGGGGCGGGCTACGAGCAGTACTTC	CASSFGAGYEQYF
-	TRBV14	TRBD1	TRBJ1-6	TGTGCCAGCAGCCAAACAGGGGGTTCACCCCTCCACTTT	CASSQTGGSPLHF
-	TRBV7-6	-	TRBJ1-3	TGTGCCAGCAGCTTAGGAGGCACCTCTGGAAACACCATATATTTT	CASSLGGTSGNTIYF
-	TRBV19	-	TRBJ2-2	TGTGCCAGTAGTCCCCCCGACGGGGAGCTGTTTTTT	CASSPPDGELFF
few	TRBV7-2	-	TRBJ1-6	TGTGCCAGCAGCTTCACGGCGCTGGGGTATAATTCACCCCTCCACTTT	CASSFTALGYNSPLHF
-	TRBV5-1	TRBD1	TRBJ2-7	TGCGCCAGCTCTACTCAAGGGACAGTCTACGAGCAGTACTTC	CASSTQGTVYEQYF
many	TRBV9	TRBD2	TRBJ2-3	TGTGCCAGCAGCGTAGGCGGGGGGGGGACAGATACGCAGTATTTT	CASSVGGGGTDTQYF
many	TRBV14	-	TRBJ2-1	TGTGCCAGCAGCCAAGGGGCTGCCTCCTACAATGAGCAGTTCTTC	CASSQGAASYNEQFF
-	TRBV24-1	-	TRBJ2-1	TGTGCCACCAGTGATCAACTAGGGTCTTATCCTGAGCAGTTCTTC	CATSDQLGSYPEQFF
once	TRBV11-1	-	TRBJ2-7	TGTGCCAGCAGCTTAACAGGGTACGGGCAGTACTTC	CASSLTGYGQYF
once	TRBV7-9	-	TRBJ1-4	TGTGCCAGCAGCTTAGCTGCAGGGTTTAATGAAAAACTGTTTTTT	CASSLAAGFNEKLFF